This TCR beta chain was identified during a study of STAT5B mutations in CD4+ large granular lymphocyte leukemia. Profiled with immunoSEQ multiplex PCR; TCRdb holds only in-frame clones, not every one. The sample holds roughly 24,000 clones, approximately 79% seen once. The table lists this clone with a count of one. The TCR was taken from a human donor in good health. Specimen: CD4+ T cells from blood buffy coats.

CDR3 sequence (DNA): TGTGCCAGCAGCTTAGGGATTTCTGGAAACACCATATATTTT. Translating it yields CASSLGISGNTIYF. The V and J genes are TRBV7-8 and TRBJ1-3, with D unclear. The CDR3 has 14 residues. Germline assignment: CDR1 SGHVS and CDR2 FQNEAQ. V lost 1 base and J 1 base, leaving 5 bases between the germline ends.